The 6 T cell receptor beta chains below all came from one sample that was sequenced in a study of blood T cell repertoires in COVID-19. TCRdb's table, derived via immunoSEQ multiplex PCR, lists solely in-frame clones and lacks some. The data contain over 150,000 clones, under 95% of them seen just once; the ten biggest clones take up approximately 2.2%. Sequenced sample: peripheral blood. The receptors here all came from a man aged 18 to 29 with acute or convalescent COVID-19.

This clone has a single count. This chain connects TRBV6-5 to TRBJ1-4, with 7 bases lining up with TRBD1. V dropped 10 bases and J dropped 2; count of bases not matched to a gene: 4. CDR1 is MNHEY, CDR2 SVGAGI, per germline. This CDR3 has 13 amino acids. For the CDR3, the DNA is TGTGCCACCAAGGGACAGACTAATGAAAAACTGTTTTTT. Translation: CATKGQTNEKLFF.

A few counts support this clone. The V and J genes are TRBV6-5 and TRBJ2-7; a weak D match, TRBD1 (7 bases). The CDR3 has 13 amino acids. The germline CDR1 and CDR2 sequences are MNHEY and SVGAGI. The germline V and J ends were trimmed by 6 bases and 3 bases, with 12 bases remaining between them. Here the CDR3 DNA reads TGTGCCAGCAGGCGGGGACAGTACTACGAGCAGTACTTC. It codes for CASRRGQYYEQYF.

The chain carries TRBV7-8 and TRBJ1-1, with D possibly TRBD1 on 5 matching bases. The germline V gene encodes CDR1 SGHVS and CDR2 FQNEAQ. The ends were cut back, 1 base at V and 1 base at J, with 10 bases in the middle. This CDR3 comprises 15 residues. CDR3 DNA: TGTGCCAGCAGCTTAGGTCGACAGCCGAACACTGAAGCTTTCTTT. Amino acid sequence: CASSLGRQPNTEAFF.

The V and J genes are TRBV7-9 and TRBJ1-6; maybe TRBD1 (5 bases). The CDR3 covers 15 residues. The germline V and J ends were trimmed by 1 base and 8 bases, with 12 bases remaining between them. Germline V CDR1 and CDR2: SEHNR, FQNEAQ (reference sequence). The CDR3 DNA reads as TGTGCCAGCAGCTTAGGGGGGGGGATTGATTCACCCCTCCACTTT. Its translation is CASSLGGGIDSPLHF. Looking up the rest from reference TRBV7-9 and TRBJ1-6 gives the full variable domain: DTGVSQNPRHKITKRGQNVTFRCDPISEHNRLYWYRQTLGQGPEFLTYFQNEAQLEKSRLLSDRFSAERPKGSFSTLEIQRTEQGDSAMYLCASSLGGGIDSPLHFGNGTRLTVT.

J is TRBJ2-3 and V is TRBV7-5; the D call in the table, TRBD2, was not verified against the DNA. TRBV7-5 counts as a pseudogene. The CDR3 has 17 residues. CDR3 nucleotides: TGTGCCAGAAGGCATTTCTGCTCGGGGAAGAACACAGATACGCAGTATTTT. Translating it yields CARRHFCSGKNTDTQYF.

V gene TRBV6-6 combines with J gene TRBJ2-1; possibly TRBD1 for D (6 bases). The length of the CDR3 is 14 residues. Trimming cost V 6 bases and J 7 bases, with 16 bases left between them. From germline, CDR1 is MNHNY and CDR2 SVGAGI (reference sequence). This CDR3 is CASRKPLQGNEQFF. Here the CDR3 DNA reads TGTGCCAGCAGGAAGCCGTTACAGGGAAATGAGCAGTTCTTC.